This TCR beta chain was recorded in a study of human T cells and chemical hapten exposure. General observations from the study: No change in TCRs above 1 in 1000 frequency was produced by DPC sensitization.

Unique molecular identifiers were linked by the library to individual cDNA molecules. TCRdb fed the RACE reads into MiXCR, producing one record per CDR3 protein. The data show roughly 180,000 distinct CDR3 sequences, 13% to 15% seen once. Time point noted: patch test 1, 2 weeks after DPC sensitization. This sample's treatment: therapeutic diphenylcyclopropenone sensitization with weekly scalp DPC. Samples of blood were obtained prior to the application of each patch test. The CDR3 totals 16 residues. Germline CDR1 is LGHNA and CDR2 is YNFKEQ. With 2 bases removed from V and 3 bases from J, the gap between germline ends came to 16 bases. This clonotype was observed at least ten times. Its antigen is undetermined.

The receptor comes from a woman aged 25 to 39 with alopecia areata. Some clones in this sample may be carry-over from other donors' samples. The specimen was whole blood, collected in connection with sensitization to the hapten diphenylcyclopropenone (DPC). The chain employs TRBV4-2 and TRBJ1-2, with a weak D call TRBD1 (5 bases). The CDR3: CASSQLGTGGDYGYTF. CDR3 bases: TGTGCCAGCAGCCAACTTGGGACGGGAGGTGACTATGGCTACACCTTC.